One and the same sample provided the 25 T cell receptor beta chains below, sequenced in a study of OX40 agonist ivuxolimab in advanced cancers. Profiled with immunoSEQ multiplex PCR; TCRdb holds only in-frame clones, not every one. The data show fewer than 75,000 clones, 88% seen once. The sample in question was CD4+ or CD8+ T cells sorted from blood, obtained in a trial of the OX40 agonist ivuxolimab. The receptors were sampled from an adult with an advanced solid tumor such as melanoma, head and neck, liver or kidney cancer.

The rearrangement joins TRBV5-1 to TRBJ2-7; maybe TRBD2 (5 bases). Germline-derived CDR1 and CDR2 are SGHRS and YFSETQ. This CDR3 region has 16 residues. Trimming removed 0 bases at V and 0 bases at J, with 13 bases between. The CDR3 is CASSLDVAPSSYEQYF. CDR3 DNA: TGCGCCAGCAGCTTGGATGTAGCGCCGAGCTCCTACGAGCAGTACTTC.

With respect to this clone: A junction boundary mismatches the germline segment, possibly from a read error. This chain uses TRBV6-1 with TRBJ2-5; TRBD1 matches at 10 bases. Germline V gene sequence: CDR1 MNHNS, CDR2 SASEGT. This CDR3 contains 15 residues. The CDR3 reads CAISEWDRGEETQYF. DNA of the CDR3: TGTGCCATCAGTGAGTGGGACAGGGGCGAAGAGACCCAGTACTTC.

The chain employs TRBV30 and TRBJ1-2; 8 nucleotides match TRBD1. CDR3 length equals 16 residues. CDR1 and CDR2 from the germline V gene are GTSNPN and SVGIG (reference sequence). Trimming cost V 4 bases and J 4 bases; bases outside gene matches: 14. CDR3 loop: CAWIMQNGQGGYGYTF. For the CDR3, the DNA is TGTGCCTGGATCATGCAAAACGGACAGGGTGGCTATGGCTACACCTTC.

V usage is TRBV9 and J usage is TRBJ2-5; 10 nucleotides line up with TRBD1. V lost 4 bases to trimming and J lost 2 bases; unmatched junction nucleotides: 5. This CDR3 is 15 amino acids long. CDR1 SGDLS and CDR2 YYNGEE come from the germline V gene. The CDR3 DNA reads TGTGCCAGCAGCCCGGCGGGACAGGGGCAAGAGACCCAGTACTTC. Encoded protein: CASSPAGQGQETQYF.

The chain has TRBV30 and TRBJ1-5; D remains unclear. With 2 bases removed from V and 4 bases from J, the gap between germline ends came to 6 bases. Germline CDR1 GTSNPN, CDR2 SVGIG (reference sequence). CDR3 length: 12 amino acids. The CDR3 DNA reads as TGTGCCTGGAGTACGGGAAATCAGCCCCAGCATTTT. As protein: CAWSTGNQPQHF. The variable domain in full, with the rest retrieved from reference TRBV30 and TRBJ1-5, is SQTIHQWPATLVQPVGSPLSLECTVEGTSNPNLYWYRQAAGRGLQLLFYSVGIGQISSEVPQNLSASRPQDRQFILSSKKLLLSDSGFYLCAWSTGNQPQHFGDGTRLSIL.

The V gene is TRBV9, the J gene TRBJ1-1; no firm D call. The germline V gene encodes CDR1 SGDLS and CDR2 YYNGEE. The germline V and J ends were trimmed by 4 bases and 1 base, with 8 bases remaining between them. The CDR3 loop spans 13 amino acids. In nucleotides, the CDR3 is TGTGCCAGCAGCTCGGGCGGGAACACTGAAGCTTTCTTT. Its protein is CASSSGGNTEAFF.

The chain combines TRBV2 with TRBJ2-5, with D hard to call. In germline, CDR1 is SNHLY, CDR2 FYNNEI. V was shortened by 6 bases and J by 2 bases, with 7 bases between the two germline ends. This CDR3 region has 12 residues. This CDR3 reads CASSRGQETQYF. CDR3 DNA: TGTGCCAGCAGCCGAGGACAAGAGACCCAGTACTTC.

In the case of this clone: One end of the junction is discordant with germline, which a read error may explain. The chain carries TRBV5-1 and TRBJ1-2; 8 bases fit TRBD1. Germline CDR1 and CDR2: SGHRS and YFSETQ. This CDR3 comprises 12 residues. The CDR3 nucleotides read TGCGCCAGCAGCTTGGATGGGACAGGTCCATCCTTC. It is translated as CASSLDGTGPSF.

J is TRBJ2-2 and V is TRBV27, with 7 positions matching TRBD2. This CDR3 has 15 residues. Germline CDR1 MNHEY, CDR2 SMNVEV (reference sequence). The trim removed 10 bases at V and 4 bases at J, leaving 12 bases unmatched. The CDR3 sequence: CATKGRVVGTGELFF. The CDR3 DNA follows: TGTGCCACCAAGGGGAGGGTTGTCGGCACCGGGGAGCTGTTTTTT.

The genes are TRBV10-3 and TRBJ2-3; 9 nucleotides align to TRBD1. The CDR3 length is 14 residues. J gave up 1 base and V 6 bases, and 2 bases lay outside the gene matches. Looked up from germline, CDR1 is ENHRY and CDR2 is SYGVKD. In nucleotides, the CDR3 is TGTGCCATCAGGGACAGGGGAGGCACAGATACGCAGTATTTT. Translating gives CAIRDRGGTDTQYF.

This chain joins TRBV5-1 and TRBJ2-7; 12 nucleotides match TRBD1. Germline V lookup: CDR1 SGHRS, CDR2 YFSETQ. There are 16 residues in the CDR3. Unmatched junction bases numbered 9, after V lost 1 base and J lost 7 bases. DNA of the CDR3: TGCGCCAGCAGCTTGACCCCGGGACAGGGGGCGGGAGAGCAGTACTTC. Translated: CASSLTPGQGAGEQYF.

This sequence joins TRBV5-6 and TRBJ2-1, with a weak D call TRBD2 (6 bases). Germline V gives CDR1 SGHDT, CDR2 YYEEEE. This CDR3 comprises 15 residues. The V gene lost 1 base and the J gene lost 2 bases, with 10 bases spanning the gap. CDR3 nucleotides: TGTGCCAGCAGCTTGTTTAGCGGTACCTACAATGAGCAGTTCTTC. Amino acid sequence: CASSLFSGTYNEQFF.

The chain is built from TRBV10-3 and TRBJ2-7; D unresolved. Germline loops: CDR1 ENHRY, CDR2 SYGVKD. V was shortened by 1 base and J by 4 bases, with 8 bases between the two germline ends. This CDR3 comprises 13 residues. The CDR3 loop reads CAISEFARYEQYF. CDR3 sequence (DNA): TGTGCCATCAGTGAGTTTGCTCGATACGAGCAGTACTTC.

This clone was counted between two and nine times. The rearrangement links TRBV28 to TRBJ1-2; TRBD1 might be the D (5 bases). Germline lookup yields CDR1 MDHEN and CDR2 SYDVKM. V lost 7 bases and J 4 bases, leaving 16 bases between the germline ends. The CDR3 totals 14 residues. The CDR3 region has the DNA TGTGCCAGCACCCCCCACGGGACCTCCTATGGCTACACCTTC. It is translated as CASTPHGTSYGYTF.

This chain links TRBV6-1 with TRBJ2-7, with TRBD2 matching over 7 bases. CDR3 length equals 15 residues. Germline trimming cut 7 bases from V and 3 bases from J; bases unmatched to any gene: 12. CDR1 MNHNS and CDR2 SASEGT come from the germline V gene. This CDR3 reads CASKEERGPNYEQYF. For the CDR3, the DNA is TGTGCCAGCAAGGAGGAGCGGGGCCCAAACTACGAGCAGTACTTC.

The chain is built from TRBV6-1 and TRBJ1-1, with no clear D. Germline V lookup: CDR1 MNHNS, CDR2 SASEGT. The CDR3 spans 13 residues. V gave up 5 bases and J gave up 5 bases, with 12 bases separating them. Here the CDR3 DNA reads TGTGCCAGCAGTAGTATTCGGGGAACTGAAGCTTTCTTT. It yields the protein CASSSIRGTEAFF.

V and J are TRBV27 and TRBJ2-1; TRBD2 might be the D (5 bases). Germline V CDR1 and CDR2: MNHEY, SMNVEV (reference sequence). This CDR3 region has 17 residues. With 3 bases removed from V and 6 bases from J, the gap between germline ends came to 21 bases. The CDR3 DNA sequence: TGTGCCAGCAGTTTGGAGGCGGGTTTTTCCTACCTCAATGAGCAGTTCTTC. Translated: CASSLEAGFSYLNEQFF.

The chain links TRBV28 to TRBJ1-5, with TRBD1 identical over 8 bases. V shed 7 bases, J shed 3 bases, and the junction held 8 bases outside the gene matches. The CDR3 covers 15 residues. Germline V CDR1 and CDR2: MDHEN, SYDVKM. The CDR3: CASKRRDRNNQPQHF. In nucleotides, the CDR3 is TGTGCCAGCAAACGCCGGGACAGGAACAATCAGCCCCAGCATTTT.

The chain uses TRBV29-1 and TRBJ1-2; a possible D gene is TRBD1 (5 bases). V was clipped by 3 bases and J by 5 bases, with 16 bases between them. The CDR3 loop spans 14 amino acids. Germline CDR1 reads SQVTM; CDR2 reads ANQGSEA. This CDR3 is CSVERTGTPYGYTF. In DNA, the CDR3 is TGCAGCGTTGAGAGGACCGGGACTCCGTATGGCTACACCTTC.

The genes are TRBV28 and TRBJ2-1, with 7 bases identical to TRBD2. V lost 6 bases to trimming and J lost 7 bases; unmatched junction nucleotides: 9. The V gene's germline CDR1 is MDHEN and CDR2 SYDVKM. The CDR3 has 14 residues. CDR3 protein: CASRAGLVGNEQFF. For the CDR3, the DNA is TGTGCCAGCAGGGCCGGACTAGTGGGGAATGAGCAGTTCTTC.

The chain joins TRBV7-3 to TRBJ2-3; D might be TRBD1 (7 bases). The germline V gene encodes CDR1 SGHTA and CDR2 FQGTGA. This CDR3 is 15 amino acids long. Trimming removed 3 bases from V and 2 bases from J, with 12 bases in between. CDR3 nucleotides: TGTGCCAGCAGCTTTCAGGGGGGAAACACAGATACGCAGTATTTT. Amino acids: CASSFQGGNTDTQYF.

The chain couples TRBV9 to TRBJ1-2; D gene uncertain. Germline V lookup: CDR1 SGDLS, CDR2 YYNGEE. The CDR3 sequence is 14 residues long. Trimming took off 0 bases at V and 3 bases at J, with 9 bases between the two ends. The CDR3 DNA reads TGTGCCAGCAGCGTAGGGTTATTCGACTATGGCTACACCTTC. It yields the protein CASSVGLFDYGYTF. Based on the CDR3 plus reference TRBV9 and TRBJ1-2, the full variable domain is DSGVTQTPKHLITATGQRVTLRCSPRSGDLSVYWYQQSLDQGLQFLIQYYNGEERAKGNILERFSAQQFPDLHSELNLSSLELGDSALYFCASSVGLFDYGYTFGSGTRLTVV.

This clone was seen more than once but under ten times. This chain joins TRBV5-1 and TRBJ2-7; 8 nucleotides line up with TRBD2. The CDR3 spans 19 residues. Germline V gives CDR1 SGHRS, CDR2 YFSETQ. V dropped 0 bases and J dropped 5; count of bases not matched to a gene: 19. The DNA of the CDR3 is TGCGCCAGCAGCTTGGCGTGGTCGGGGTACAGCGGGAGCCCCCACGAGCAGTACTTC. Translated, it gives CASSLAWSGYSGSPHEQYF.

This chain links TRBV5-1 with TRBJ2-1; 11 bases align to TRBD1. CDR1 is SGHRS and CDR2 is YFSETQ in the germline V gene. The CDR3 contains 16 residues. The V segment lost 0 bases and the J segment 12 bases; nucleotides outside the gene matches: 11. CDR3 coding DNA: TGCGCCAGCAGCTTGGACGGGACAGGGGGGATAGTCCGGCAGTTCTTC. It encodes CASSLDGTGGIVRQFF.

The V call is TRBV15, the J call TRBJ2-3; D tentatively reads TRBD1 or TRBD2 (5 bases each). The CDR3 extends over 16 amino acids. The V gene lost 3 bases and the J gene lost 0 bases, with 13 bases spanning the gap. Germline V CDR1 and CDR2: LNHNV, YYDKDF (reference sequence). In DNA, the CDR3 is TGTGCCACCAGCAGTCCTAGGGACGCCAGCACAGATACGCAGTATTTT. Translated, it gives CATSSPRDASTDTQYF.